The entry that follows covers one T cell receptor beta chain sequence. Generated by immunoSEQ multiplex PCR, the TCRdb table keeps only in-frame clones and is missing some. This sample yields some 29,000 clones, of which around 84% are seen a single time; over 7.5% belongs to the top ten. The V segment lost 6 bases and the J segment 6 bases; nucleotides outside the gene matches: 5. From germline, CDR1 is SEHNR and CDR2 FQNEAQ (reference sequence). CDR3 size: 14 residues. These data come from a study of somatic mutations in cytotoxic T cells in rheumatoid arthritis. The chain has TRBV7-9 and TRBJ2-2, with 9 bases lining up with TRBD1. Sequences were obtained from CD8+ T cells sorted from blood. This clonotype originated in an adult with rheumatoid arthritis. The CDR3 here is CASSRGQGPGELFF. DNA of the CDR3: TGTGCCAGCAGTCGGGGACAGGGACCCGGGGAGCTGTTTTTT.